This TCR beta chain emerged from a study of blood T cell repertoires in COVID-19 (TCRdb year 2020). In terms of the full investigation: Samples from collaborators originated in the United States, Italy and Spain and spanned both the acute and convalescent phases of COVID-19. A de-identified subject ID, COVID-19 status, age in years and sex were almost always included in the sample metadata. Where HLA class I and class II types were available, the types were taken from metadata supplied by the sample provider, not from assay-based typing. The prospective study material was composed of cDNA or gDNA derived from T cells, B-cell-depleted T cells, or PBMCs. The repertoires were made available in a free public database intended to serve as a resource for research on the immune response to SARS-CoV-2. Deeply sampled blood TCRbeta repertoires from subjects exposed to, actively infected with, or recovered from COVID-19 were included in the dataset. The samples were drawn from two sources: the first 160 participants of the ongoing ImmuneRACE study, and fewer than 1,500 subjects contributed by 6 global collaborators.

Broader findings and caveats from the paper: The quantity of clinical and demographic metadata differed by source and by participant and was supplied without curation.

Details on this clone: The antigen it recognizes is unknown. Within one base of it there is no much larger clone, and no base qualities were kept.

The CDR3 spans 14 residues, from the cysteine through the phenylalanine. The only DNA kept is the CDR3, 42 bases in frame from the first base. V and J lose 4 bases and 5 bases, and a span of 15 bases separates them. CDR1 and CDR2, per the germline V gene, are SQVTM and ANQGSEA. Collaborating institutions collected whole blood in K2EDTA tubes following their own protocols. Collaborator samples were shipped for TCRbeta analysis as frozen whole blood, isolated PBMCs, or DNA extracted from either sample type. TCRbeta CDR3 regions were amplified from genomic DNA using the immunoSEQ Assay, a bias-controlled multiplex PCR. The original methods were these. The number of nucleated cells in each sample was estimated by amplification of reference gene primers within the assay. Sequence reads were collapsed and filtered to measure the absolute abundance of every unique TCRbeta CDR3 rearrangement. For each sample, productive Simpson clonality was calculated as the square root of Simpson's diversity index across productive rearrangements. As stored in TCRdb, this immuneACCESS dataset retains in-frame rearrangements with V and J assigned. A fraction of the clones does not appear; measured against another copy, unresolved V genes explain less than half of the discrepancy, and the remainder lacks a known reason. The V and J calls and clone size are taken from that table; D and trimming were inferred from the DNA. For this sample there are some 71,000 clones; roughly nine tenths appear just once. The leading ten clones occupy approximately 4.9% of the sample.

Specimen: peripheral blood. The receptor was derived from a woman between 18 and 30 years old with acute or convalescent COVID-19. The rearranged segments are TRBV29-1 and TRBJ1-5; TRBD1 is a weak D gene call, 6 bases matching. The CDR3 region reads CSVAEGGVDQPQHF. The DNA is TGCAGCGTTGCGGAGGGGGGGGTTGATCAGCCCCAGCATTTT.